This T cell receptor beta chain stems from a study of T cells in Graves' hyperthyroidism and ophthalmopathy (dated by TCRdb to 2018 to 2020). The study in broad terms: Peripheral blood samples were taken at initial diagnosis, before any treatment was given. According to the paper, TCR Vbeta CDR3 sequencing was carried out on 135 peripheral blood samples, which came from under 50 ophthalmopathy, fewer than 80 hyperthyroidism and 17 progressor patients. In addition, the study compared T-cell repertoires in thyroid tissue and in blood from about six Graves' hyperthyroidism patients. After sampling, hyperthyroidism patients received methimazole starting at 30 mg daily, and ophthalmopathy patients received high-dose intravenous methylprednisolone. To identify TCR V-J signatures that set the groups apart, the researchers used a discovery cohort of 90 to 100 patients, made up of roughly 40 with Graves' ophthalmopathy and some 58 with stable Graves' hyperthyroidism. The approximately 100 discovery patients were randomly split 7:3 into training and test sets. Prospective prediction of ophthalmopathy was tested in an independent validation cohort of 18 to 20 hyperthyroidism patients and 15 to 17 patients who later progressed to ophthalmopathy. Overall results and qualifications from the work: In validation, the model predicted progression to ophthalmopathy with 65% to 71% sensitivity and roughly 72% specificity, a median of 6.5 months before onset. Most expanded thyroid clonotypes (frequency above 0.001) were also detected in blood, suggesting blood repertoires may reflect thyroid immune responses. A 13 V-J signature model separated ophthalmopathy from stable hyperthyroidism, with roughly 88% sensitivity and about 81% specificity in cross-validation and 80%/75% in testing. Sample size was not statistically predetermined, and blinding of investigators to group allocation was not performed.

Hyperthyroidism patients were newly diagnosed, had a disease duration of under 2 months, and were aged 18 to 65 years. Any patient with an uncontrolled infection, another autoimmune disease, pregnancy or lactation was excluded. Clinical symptoms, serum thyroxine and TRAb, thyroid ultrasound, and orbital computed tomography formed the basis for the diagnoses. Blood from progressor patients was collected at the time of first diagnosis with hyperthyroidism, before any ophthalmopathy symptoms had appeared. PBMCs were isolated from around 10 ml of fresh peripheral blood by Ficoll-Paque density gradient centrifugation. Progressor patients were defined as those initially diagnosed with Graves' hyperthyroidism in whom ophthalmopathy developed during follow-up. Total RNA was extracted with Trizol reagent, and quality was checked on an Agilent 2100 Bioanalyzer. CDR3 length: 16 amino acids, cysteine to phenylalanine. The read is trimmed to its CDR3 DNA, 48 bases read in frame from base 1. Based on the germline V gene, the CDR1 and CDR2 sequences are SGHDN and FVKESK. V is pared back by 4 bases and J by 4 bases, with 18 bases lying between the germline termini.

For this clonotype: The antigen this receptor binds is unknown. Base qualities are missing; no much larger clone stands one base away.

The TCR beta CDR3 regions were amplified from the RNA transcripts. A first-round RT-PCR of the TCR CDR3 used the HTBI primer set with the Qiagen OneStep RT-PCR kit. Libraries were constructed in a second round of multiplex PCR, after which size selection and purification were carried out. Sequencing of the libraries was done on an Illumina HiSeq2000 using paired-end 100 bp reads. The paper's processing steps were these. SOAPnuke was used to process the raw data, throwing out any read that contained adapters or uncalled bases, had a mean Phred below 15, or lacked an exact constant-primer or identifier match. High-quality paired reads were merged with COPE v1.2.5, and unique nucleotide sequences were defined as clonotypes. MiTCR v1.1 was used to align clonotypes to the IMGT TRBV, TRBD and TRBJ reference segments. The analysis was restricted to V-J combinations with a frequency above 0.0001, which together covered about 99% of the repertoires. The TCS score was defined as F50 (clonal expansion) divided by E x V (chaos), with BLOSUM62-based TCRdist calculated between CDR3 peptides within each V-J. Welch's t-statistics and random forest reduced roughly 540 V-J features to 10 to 15, which were used in a naive Bayes classifier (R e1071). The public reads were reanalyzed by TCRdb: fastp trimming at Q25, MiXCR alignment, in-frame beta chains only. Records with the same CDR3 protein are collapsed into one entry carrying the most frequent genes and DNA. The V and J calls come from TCRdb's annotation, not from the publication. This sample lists a few hundred thousand distinct CDR3 sequences; about 14% were detected once. The ten largest clones capture roughly 13% of the sample.

This sequence uses TRBV14 and TRBJ2-3; a tentative D match to TRBD2 spans 6 bases. The origin of this receptor is a middle-aged woman with Graves' hyperthyroidism that later progressed to Graves' ophthalmopathy. Sequencing was performed on blood. The CDR3 loop reads CASSPKIREFADTQYF. Read as DNA, the sequence is TGTGCCAGCAGCCCAAAGATTCGGGAGTTCGCAGATACGCAGTATTTT.